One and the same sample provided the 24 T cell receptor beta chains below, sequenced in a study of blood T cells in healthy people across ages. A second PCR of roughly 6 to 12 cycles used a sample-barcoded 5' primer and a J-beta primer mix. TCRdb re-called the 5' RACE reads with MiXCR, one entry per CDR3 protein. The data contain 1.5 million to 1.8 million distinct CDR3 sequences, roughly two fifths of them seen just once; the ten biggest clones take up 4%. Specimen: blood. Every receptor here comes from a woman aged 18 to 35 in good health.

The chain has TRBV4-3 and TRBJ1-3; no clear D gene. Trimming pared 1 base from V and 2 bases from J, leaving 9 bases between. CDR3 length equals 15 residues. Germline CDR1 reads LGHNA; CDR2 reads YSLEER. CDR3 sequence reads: CASSQGWRAGNTIYF. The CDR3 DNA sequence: TGCGCCAGCAGCCAAGGATGGAGGGCTGGAAACACCATATATTTT.

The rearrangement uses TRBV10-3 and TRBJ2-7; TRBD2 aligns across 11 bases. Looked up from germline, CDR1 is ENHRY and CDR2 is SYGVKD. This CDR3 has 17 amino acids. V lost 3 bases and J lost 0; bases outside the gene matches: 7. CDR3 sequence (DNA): TGTGCCATCAGTGAAGGGTCGACTAGCGGGGCCTCCTACGAGCAGTACTTC. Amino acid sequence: CAISEGSTSGASYEQYF.

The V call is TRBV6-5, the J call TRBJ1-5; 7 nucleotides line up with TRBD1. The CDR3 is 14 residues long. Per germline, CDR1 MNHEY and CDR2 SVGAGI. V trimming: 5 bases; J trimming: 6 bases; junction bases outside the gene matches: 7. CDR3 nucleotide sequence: TGTGCCAGCAGTGACGACAGGGTGGGTCAGCCCCAGCATTTT. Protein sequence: CASSDDRVGQPQHF.

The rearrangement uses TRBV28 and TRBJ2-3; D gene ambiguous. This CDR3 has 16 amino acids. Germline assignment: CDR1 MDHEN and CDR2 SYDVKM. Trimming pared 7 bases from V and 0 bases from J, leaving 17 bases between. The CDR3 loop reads CASTHQGETSTDTQYF. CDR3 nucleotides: TGTGCCAGCACCCATCAAGGCGAAACTAGCACAGATACGCAGTATTTT. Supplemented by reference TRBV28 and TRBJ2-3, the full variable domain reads DVKVTQSSRYLVKRTGEKVFLECVQDMDHENMFWYRQDPGLGLRLIYFSYDVKMKEKGDIPEGYSVSREKKERFSLILESASTNQTSMYLCASTHQGETSTDTQYFGPGTRLTVL.

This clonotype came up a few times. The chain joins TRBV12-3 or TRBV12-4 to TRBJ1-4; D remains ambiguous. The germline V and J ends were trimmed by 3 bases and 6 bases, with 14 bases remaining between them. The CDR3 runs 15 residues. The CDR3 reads CASSFHQEDYEKLFF. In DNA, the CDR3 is TGTGCCAGCAGTTTCCATCAAGAGGATTATGAAAAACTGTTTTTT.

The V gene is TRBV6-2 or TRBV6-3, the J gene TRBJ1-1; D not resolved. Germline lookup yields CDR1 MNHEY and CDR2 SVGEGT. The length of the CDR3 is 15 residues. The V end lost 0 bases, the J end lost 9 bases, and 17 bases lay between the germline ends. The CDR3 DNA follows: TGTGCCAGCAGTTACTCAGGACGCCCGGGTAGTAAAGCTTTCTTT. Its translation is CASSYSGRPGSKAFF.

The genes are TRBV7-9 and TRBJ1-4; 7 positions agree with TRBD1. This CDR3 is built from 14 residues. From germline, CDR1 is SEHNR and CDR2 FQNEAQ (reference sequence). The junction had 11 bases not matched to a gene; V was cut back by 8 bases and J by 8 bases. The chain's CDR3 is CASARDRAIEKLFF. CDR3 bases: TGTGCCAGCGCTAGGGACAGAGCAATCGAAAAACTGTTTTTT.

The CDR3 sequence is CASSLRVGREMDGYTF. CDR3 nucleotides: TGTGCCAGCAGCTTAAGGGTGGGCAGGGAGATGGATGGCTACACCTTC. The chain recombines TRBV7-4 with TRBJ1-2, with a tentative D call TRBD1 (5 bases). The CDR3 consists of 16 residues. Germline lookup yields CDR1 SGHVT and CDR2 SQSDAQ. V gave up 2 bases and J gave up 6 bases, with 19 bases separating them.

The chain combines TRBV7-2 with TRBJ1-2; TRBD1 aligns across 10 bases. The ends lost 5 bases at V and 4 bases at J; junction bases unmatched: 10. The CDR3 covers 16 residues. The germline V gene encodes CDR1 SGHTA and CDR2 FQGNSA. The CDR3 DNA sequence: TGTGCCAGCAGCCTGGGACAGGGGACGAAGGTCTATGGCTACACCTTC. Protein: CASSLGQGTKVYGYTF.

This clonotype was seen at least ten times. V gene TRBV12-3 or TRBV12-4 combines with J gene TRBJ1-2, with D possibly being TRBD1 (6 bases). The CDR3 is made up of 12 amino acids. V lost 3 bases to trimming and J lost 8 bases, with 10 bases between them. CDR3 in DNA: TGTGCCAGCAGTTTTAGCGGGGGCGGCTACACCTTC. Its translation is CASSFSGGGYTF.

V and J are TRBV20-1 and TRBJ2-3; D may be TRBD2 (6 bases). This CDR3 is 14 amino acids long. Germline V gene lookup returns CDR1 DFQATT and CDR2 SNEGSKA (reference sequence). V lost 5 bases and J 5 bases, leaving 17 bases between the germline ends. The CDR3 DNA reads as TGCAGTGCTTCAGAGTTCCGCGGGGAAGATACGCAGTATTTT. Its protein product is CSASEFRGEDTQYF.

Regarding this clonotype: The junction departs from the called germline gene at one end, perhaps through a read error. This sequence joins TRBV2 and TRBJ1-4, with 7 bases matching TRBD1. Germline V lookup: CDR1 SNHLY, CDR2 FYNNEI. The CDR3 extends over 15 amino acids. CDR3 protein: CAGSQQGNPNEILLF. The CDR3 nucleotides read TGTGCCGGCAGTCAACAGGGGAACCCAAATGAAATACTGTTATTT.

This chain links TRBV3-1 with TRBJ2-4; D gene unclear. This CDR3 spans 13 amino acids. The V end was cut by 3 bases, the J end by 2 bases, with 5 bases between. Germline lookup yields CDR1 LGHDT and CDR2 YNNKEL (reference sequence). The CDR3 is CASSHGPKNIQYF. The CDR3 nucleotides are TGTGCCAGCAGCCACGGGCCCAAAAACATTCAGTACTTC.

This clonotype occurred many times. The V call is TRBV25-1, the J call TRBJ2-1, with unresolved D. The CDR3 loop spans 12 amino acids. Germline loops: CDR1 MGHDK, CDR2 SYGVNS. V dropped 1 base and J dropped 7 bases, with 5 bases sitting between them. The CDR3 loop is CASSEWRNEQFF. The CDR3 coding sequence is TGTGCCAGCAGTGAATGGCGGAATGAGCAGTTCTTC.

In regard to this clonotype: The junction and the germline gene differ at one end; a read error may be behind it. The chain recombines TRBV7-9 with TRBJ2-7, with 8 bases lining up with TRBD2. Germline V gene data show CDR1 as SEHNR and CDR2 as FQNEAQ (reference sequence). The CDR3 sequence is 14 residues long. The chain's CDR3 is CASSRPGLDNAQYF. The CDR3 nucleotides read TGTGCTAGCAGCCGGCCGGGACTAGATAACGCGCAGTACTTC.

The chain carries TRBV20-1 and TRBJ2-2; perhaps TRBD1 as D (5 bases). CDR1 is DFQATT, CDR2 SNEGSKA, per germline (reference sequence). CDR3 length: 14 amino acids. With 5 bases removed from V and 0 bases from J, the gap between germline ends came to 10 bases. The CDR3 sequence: CSASTAANTGELFF. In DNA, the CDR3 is TGCAGTGCTTCGACAGCCGCGAACACCGGGGAGCTGTTTTTT.

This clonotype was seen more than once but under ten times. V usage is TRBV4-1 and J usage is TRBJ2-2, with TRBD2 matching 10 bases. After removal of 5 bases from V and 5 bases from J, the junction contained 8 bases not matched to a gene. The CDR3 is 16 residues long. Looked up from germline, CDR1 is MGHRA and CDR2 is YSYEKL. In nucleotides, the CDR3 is TGCGCCAGCAGCAAACTAGCGGGAAGTGGGACCGGGGAGCTGTTTTTT. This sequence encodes CASSKLAGSGTGELFF.

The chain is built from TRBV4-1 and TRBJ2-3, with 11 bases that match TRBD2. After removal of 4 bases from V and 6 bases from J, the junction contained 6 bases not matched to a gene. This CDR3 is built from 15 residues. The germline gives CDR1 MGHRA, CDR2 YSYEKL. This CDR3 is CASSLRSGGADTQYF. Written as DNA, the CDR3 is TGCGCCAGCAGCCTCCGTAGCGGGGGGGCGGATACGCAGTATTTT.

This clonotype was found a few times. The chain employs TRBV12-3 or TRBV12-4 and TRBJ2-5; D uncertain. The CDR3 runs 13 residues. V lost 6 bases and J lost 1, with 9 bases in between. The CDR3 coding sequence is TGTGCCAGCAGACACGACTCCCAAGAGACCCAGTACTTC. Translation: CASRHDSQETQYF.

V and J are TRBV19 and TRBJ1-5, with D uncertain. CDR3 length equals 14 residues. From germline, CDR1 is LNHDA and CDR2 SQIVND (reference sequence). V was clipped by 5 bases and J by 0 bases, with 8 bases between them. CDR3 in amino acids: CASSVPHSNQPQHF. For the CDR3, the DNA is TGTGCCAGTAGTGTGCCCCATAGCAATCAGCCCCAGCATTTT.

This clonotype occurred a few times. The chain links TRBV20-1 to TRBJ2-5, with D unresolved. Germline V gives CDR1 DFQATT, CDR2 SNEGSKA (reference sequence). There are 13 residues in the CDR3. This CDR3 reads CSAVQSNQETQYF. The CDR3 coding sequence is TGCAGCGCCGTACAGAGTAACCAAGAGACCCAGTACTTC.

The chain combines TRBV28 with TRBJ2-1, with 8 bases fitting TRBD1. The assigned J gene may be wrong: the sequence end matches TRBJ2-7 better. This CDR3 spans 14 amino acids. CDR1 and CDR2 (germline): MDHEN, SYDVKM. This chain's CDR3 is CATVAGGSYNEQYF. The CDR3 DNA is TGTGCCACCGTCGCAGGGGGCTCCTACAATGAGCAGTACTTC.

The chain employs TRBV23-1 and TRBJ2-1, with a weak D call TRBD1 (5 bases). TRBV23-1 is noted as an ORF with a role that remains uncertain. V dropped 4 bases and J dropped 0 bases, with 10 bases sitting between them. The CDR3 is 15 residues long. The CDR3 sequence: CASSLPGPSYNEQFF. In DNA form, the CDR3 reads TGCGCCAGCAGTCTTCCAGGGCCCTCCTACAATGAGCAGTTCTTC.

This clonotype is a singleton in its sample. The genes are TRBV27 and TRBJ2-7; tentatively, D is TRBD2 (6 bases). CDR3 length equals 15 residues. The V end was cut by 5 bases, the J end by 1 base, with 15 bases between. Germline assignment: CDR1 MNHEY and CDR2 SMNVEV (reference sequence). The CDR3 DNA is TGTGCCAGCAGTACCGGACGGGGACTTTCCTACGAGCAGTACTTC. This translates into CASSTGRGLSYEQYF.